These 28 T cell receptor beta chains were sequenced from one sample in a study of cytomegalovirus exposure and HLA in healthy donors. A multiplex PCR was run with 60 Vbeta primers and 13 Jbeta primers. Sequencing used immunoSEQ multiplex PCR; TCRdb keeps in-frame clones, though not all of them. In all, the sample yields approximately 50,000 clones. What was sequenced was PBMCs. The origin of the receptors is a male donor in good health and CMV-seronegative.

The rearrangement links TRBV7-2 to TRBJ2-7; D unclear. Trimming pared 1 base from V and 0 bases from J, leaving 10 bases between. The CDR3 totals 15 residues. Looked up from germline, CDR1 is SGHTA and CDR2 is FQGNSA. CDR3 DNA sequence: TGTGCCAGCAGCTTAGGCACAGCTATCTCCTACGAGCAGTACTTC. It translates to CASSLGTAISYEQYF. Complete variable domain (other parts from reference TRBV7-2 and TRBJ2-7): GAGVSQSPSNKVTEKGKDVELRCDPISGHTALYWYRQSLGQGLEFLIYFQGNSAPDKSGLPSDRFSAERTGGSVSTLTIQRTQQEDSAVYLCASSLGTAISYEQYFGPGTRLTVT.

The rearrangement uses TRBV6-6 and TRBJ2-2, with D perhaps matching TRBD2 (6 bases). Germline V gene lookup returns CDR1 MNHNY and CDR2 SVGAGI (reference sequence). This CDR3 contains 15 residues. Trimming left V 6 bases short and J 3 bases short, with 14 bases between. The CDR3 region has the DNA TGTGCCAGCAGCTCCTTGGGGGACTACACCGGGGAGCTGTTTTTT. Its protein product is CASSSLGDYTGELFF.

The chain links TRBV7-6 to TRBJ2-3, with 8 positions matching TRBD2. V was pared by 1 base and J by 7 bases, with 13 bases of the junction left unmatched. This CDR3 has 17 residues. Germline V gives CDR1 SGHVS, CDR2 FNYEAQ. The CDR3 DNA reads as TGTGCCAGCAGCTTAGGTAGAGGTGCGGGGGGTCAGAATACGCAGTATTTT. Protein product: CASSLGRGAGGQNTQYF.

Here the CDR3 DNA reads TGTGCCAGCAGCCCGACAGGGGGATATGGCTACACCTTC. Its translation: CASSPTGGYGYTF. The chain employs TRBV7-9 and TRBJ1-2; 9 nucleotides align to TRBD1. CDR1 and CDR2 from the germline V gene are SEHNR and FQNEAQ (reference sequence). The CDR3 is 13 amino acids. Trimming removed 5 bases from V and 5 bases from J; junction bases left unmatched: 3. The complete variable domain, with remaining parts taken from reference TRBV7-9 and TRBJ1-2, reads DTGVSQNPRHKITKRGQNVTFRCDPISEHNRLYWYRQTLGQGPEFLTYFQNEAQLEKSRLLSDRFSAERPKGSFSTLEIQRTEQGDSAMYLCASSPTGGYGYTFGSGTRLTVV.

This chain connects TRBV5-6 to TRBJ2-7, with D perhaps matching TRBD2 (6 bases). CDR1 and CDR2 from the germline V gene are SGHDT and YYEEEE. V lost 2 bases and J 3 bases, leaving 15 bases between the germline ends. CDR3 length: 15 residues. The CDR3 DNA follows: TGTGCCAGCAGCTTAGGAGGGGCCAGCCTCTACGAGCAGTACTTC. Its protein product is CASSLGGASLYEQYF. The entire variable domain, with the rest obtained from reference TRBV5-6 and TRBJ2-7, is as follows: DAGVTQSPTHLIKTRGQQVTLRCSPKSGHDTVSWYQQALGQGPQFIFQYYEEEERQRGNFPDRFSGHQFPNYSSELNVNALLLGDSALYLCASSLGGASLYEQYFGPGTRLTVT.

This chain connects TRBV6-5 to TRBJ1-1; D may be TRBD1 (6 bases). The CDR3 has 15 amino acids. The germline V gene encodes CDR1 MNHEY and CDR2 SVGAGI. V lost 6 bases and J lost 1, with 15 bases in between. CDR3 nucleotide sequence: TGTGCCAGCAGCCGACCGGGACAACGGAACACTGAAGCTTTCTTT. Translating it yields CASSRPGQRNTEAFF.

The chain joins TRBV5-6 to TRBJ1-5; perhaps TRBD1 as D (6 bases). Germline V gives CDR1 SGHDT, CDR2 YYEEEE. Trimming took 4 bases from V and 0 from J, leaving 14 bases between them. There are 16 residues in the CDR3. The CDR3 bases are TGTGCCAGCAGCACCCTGGGGGGGGCTAGCAATCAGCCCCAGCATTTT. Its translation: CASSTLGGASNQPQHF.

V is TRBV6-5 and J is TRBJ1-5; perhaps TRBD1 as D (6 bases). Germline assignment: CDR1 MNHEY and CDR2 SVGAGI. V lost 6 bases and J 6 bases, leaving 12 bases between the germline ends. The CDR3 spans 13 residues. The CDR3 loop is CASSSQGTQPQHF. CDR3 DNA: TGTGCCAGCAGCAGCCAGGGGACTCAGCCCCAGCATTTT.

This chain joins TRBV27 and TRBJ1-2; possibly TRBD1 for D (5 bases). The CDR3 has 15 residues. With 0 bases removed from V and 4 bases from J, the gap between germline ends came to 12 bases. Germline CDR1 is MNHEY and CDR2 is SMNVEV (reference sequence). This CDR3 is CASSLSVGEVYGYTF. In nucleotides, the CDR3 is TGTGCCAGCAGTTTATCCGTAGGGGAGGTCTATGGCTACACCTTC.

This chain joins TRBV5-1 and TRBJ2-2, with TRBD1 as a possible D gene (7 bases). The CDR3 spans 14 residues. Trimming took 4 bases from V and 4 from J, leaving 11 bases between them. Germline V gene data show CDR1 as SGHRS and CDR2 as YFSETQ. The CDR3 region is CASSPGGGTGELFF. In DNA form, the CDR3 reads TGCGCCAGCAGCCCAGGGGGAGGCACCGGGGAGCTGTTTTTT.

The chain links TRBV6-6 to TRBJ2-7; TRBD2 matches 11 bases. V lost 8 bases and J lost 3; bases outside the gene matches: 9. CDR1 and CDR2 (germline): MNHNY, SVGAGI (reference sequence). The CDR3 loop spans 15 amino acids. The CDR3 sequence: CASHPSGGHYYEQYF. The DNA of the CDR3 is TGTGCCAGCCATCCTAGCGGGGGGCACTACTACGAGCAGTACTTC.

The chain carries TRBV6-1 and TRBJ1-2; D gene unclear. V gave up 2 bases and J gave up 0 bases, with 10 bases separating them. Looked up from germline, CDR1 is MNHNS and CDR2 is SASEGT. CDR3 length: 15 amino acids. CDR3 in DNA: TGTGCCAGCAGTGAATCGGGAGTAGCTAACTATGGCTACACCTTC. This codes for CASSESGVANYGYTF.

The genes are TRBV5-1 and TRBJ2-3, with D tentatively TRBD2 (5 bases). Germline values: CDR1 SGHRS, CDR2 YFSETQ. CDR3 length equals 15 residues. V lost 3 bases and J lost 2, with 13 bases in between. The CDR3 nucleotides are TGCGCCAGCAGCTCCGAACGGGGTATCACAGATACGCAGTATTTT. Its translation is CASSSERGITDTQYF.

The rearrangement joins TRBV5-5 to TRBJ1-5; D uncertain. V was shortened by 1 base and J by 5 bases, with 10 bases between the two germline ends. The CDR3 sequence is 14 residues long. Germline V gene data show CDR1 as SGHKS and CDR2 as YYEKEE (reference sequence). CDR3: CASSLRNSYQPQHF. The CDR3 bases are TGTGCCAGCAGCTTGAGGAACAGCTATCAGCCCCAGCATTTT.

This chain joins TRBV30 and TRBJ1-1; D unresolved. Germline V gene lookup returns CDR1 GTSNPN and CDR2 SVGIG (reference sequence). The CDR3 has 12 amino acids. Trimming pared 0 bases from V and 6 bases from J, leaving 8 bases between. CDR3 amino acids: CAWSVLHPEAFF. As DNA, the CDR3 is TGTGCCTGGAGTGTACTGCATCCTGAAGCTTTCTTT.

For this clone: One end of the junction varies from germline; a read error may be responsible. The chain couples TRBV6-5 to TRBJ2-7, with TRBD1 matching over 9 bases. The CDR3 is 14 residues long. Germline V CDR1 and CDR2: MNHEY, SVGAGI. The CDR3 protein is CASSLSALQGALSF. The CDR3, as DNA: TGTGCCAGCAGTCTATCCGCCCTACAGGGGGCCCTCAGCTTC.

V is TRBV18 and J is TRBJ1-2, with D unresolved. Germline values: CDR1 KGHSH, CDR2 LQKENI. Trimming took 8 bases from V and 6 from J, leaving 22 bases between them. This CDR3 is built from 15 residues. CDR3 region: CASIRDPRTYDGYTF. CDR3 bases: TGTGCCAGCATACGGGATCCGCGGACCTATGATGGCTACACCTTC.

The genes are TRBV9 and TRBJ1-1, with no clear D. V dropped 3 bases and J dropped 1 base, with 10 bases sitting between them. Germline V CDR1 and CDR2: SGDLS, YYNGEE. There are 14 residues in the CDR3. The CDR3 is CASSAPPGNTEAFF. CDR3 DNA: TGTGCCAGCAGCGCCCCCCCGGGGAACACTGAAGCTTTCTTT. Using reference TRBV9 and TRBJ1-1 for the parts outside the CDR3, the full variable domain is DSGVTQTPKHLITATGQRVTLRCSPRSGDLSVYWYQQSLDQGLQFLIQYYNGEERAKGNILERFSAQQFPDLHSELNLSSLELGDSALYFCASSAPPGNTEAFFGQGTRLTVV.

The chain has TRBV18 and TRBJ1-4, with D perhaps matching TRBD1 (6 bases). Per germline, CDR1 KGHSH and CDR2 LQKENI. CDR3 length: 14 residues. V was shortened by 6 bases and J by 4 bases, with 12 bases between the two germline ends. CDR3: CASSLGQNNEKLFF. In nucleotides, the CDR3 is TGTGCCAGCTCGCTCGGACAGAATAATGAAAAACTGTTTTTT.

This rearrangement joins TRBV29-1 to TRBJ2-7, with TRBD1 matching over 10 bases. Germline CDR1 reads SQVTM; CDR2 reads ANQGSEA. The CDR3 is 13 residues long. The V gene end was trimmed by 6 bases and the J gene end by 1 base; junction bases not matched to a gene: 3. CDR3 loop: CSVQGQGSYEQYF. The DNA for the CDR3 is TGCAGCGTACAGGGACAGGGGTCCTACGAGCAGTACTTC.

The genes are TRBV7-9 and TRBJ1-5; TRBD1 matches at 8 bases. V shed 1 base and J 6 bases; nucleotides not matched to a gene: 5. The germline V gene has CDR1 SEHNR and CDR2 FQNEAQ (reference sequence). The CDR3 consists of 15 residues. CDR3 residues: CASSLGTGTIQPQHF. CDR3 in DNA: TGTGCCAGCAGCTTAGGGACAGGGACTATTCAGCCCCAGCATTTT.

J is TRBJ1-2 and V is TRBV18; 7 bases agree with TRBD1. The CDR3 has 15 amino acids. The V gene's germline CDR1 is KGHSH and CDR2 LQKENI. The junction had 12 bases not matched to a gene; V was cut back by 4 bases and J by 7 bases. CDR3 sequence (DNA): TGTGCCAGCTCACGTCGACAGGGTTCTAAGGGTGGCTACACCTTC. Translating it yields CASSRRQGSKGGYTF.

The chain is built from TRBV9 and TRBJ1-6; 7 bases match TRBD1. Looked up from germline, CDR1 is SGDLS and CDR2 is YYNGEE. After removal of 0 bases from V and 6 bases from J, the junction contained 3 bases not matched to a gene. CDR3 length: 15 residues. CDR3 protein: CASSVAGGINSPLHF. CDR3 nucleotides: TGTGCCAGCAGCGTAGCAGGGGGGATTAATTCACCCCTCCACTTT.

The chain joins TRBV6-5 to TRBJ2-5; TRBD2 matches at 10 bases. The CDR3 consists of 15 residues. V lost 6 bases, J lost 5 bases, and 9 bases stayed unmatched. Germline lookup yields CDR1 MNHEY and CDR2 SVGAGI. CDR3 amino acids: CASRESGGARETQYF. Here the CDR3 DNA reads TGTGCCAGCAGAGAAAGCGGGGGGGCCCGGGAGACCCAGTACTTC.

The rearrangement uses TRBV30 and TRBJ1-6; D may be TRBD1 (5 bases). There are 13 residues in the CDR3. Germline CDR1 reads GTSNPN; CDR2 reads SVGIG (reference sequence). Trimming left V 7 bases short and J 8 bases short, with 15 bases between. DNA for the CDR3: TGTGCCTTCAACCGGGGGTCCGATTCACCCCTCCACTTT. It translates to CAFNRGSDSPLHF.

V is TRBV5-1 and J is TRBJ1-2; 9 bases match TRBD1. The CDR3 sequence is 13 residues long. V was pared by 4 bases and J by 6 bases, with 4 bases of the junction left unmatched. CDR1 SGHRS and CDR2 YFSETQ come from the germline V gene. Here the CDR3 reads CASSMGQGNGYTF. The CDR3 DNA reads TGCGCCAGCAGCATGGGACAGGGCAATGGCTACACCTTC.

The chain couples TRBV4-1 to TRBJ1-5; the D gene is possibly TRBD1 (5 bases). The CDR3 contains 15 residues. The germline V gene encodes CDR1 MGHRA and CDR2 YSYEKL. The ends were cut back, 2 bases at V and 3 bases at J, with 11 bases in the middle. The CDR3 DNA is TGCGCCAGCAGCCAAATAGCGGGGGTCAATCAGCCCCAGCATTTT. Amino acids: CASSQIAGVNQPQHF.

The rearrangement links TRBV5-4 to TRBJ2-7, with TRBD1 matching 9 bases. The CDR3 runs to 14 residues. The J segment lost 2 bases and the V segment lost 6 bases, leaving 6 bases of the junction unmatched. Germline V CDR1 and CDR2: SGHNT, YYREEE (reference sequence). CDR3 nucleotides: TGTGCCAGCAACACCCGGGACAGGGCCTACGAGCAGTACTTC. Translation: CASNTRDRAYEQYF.